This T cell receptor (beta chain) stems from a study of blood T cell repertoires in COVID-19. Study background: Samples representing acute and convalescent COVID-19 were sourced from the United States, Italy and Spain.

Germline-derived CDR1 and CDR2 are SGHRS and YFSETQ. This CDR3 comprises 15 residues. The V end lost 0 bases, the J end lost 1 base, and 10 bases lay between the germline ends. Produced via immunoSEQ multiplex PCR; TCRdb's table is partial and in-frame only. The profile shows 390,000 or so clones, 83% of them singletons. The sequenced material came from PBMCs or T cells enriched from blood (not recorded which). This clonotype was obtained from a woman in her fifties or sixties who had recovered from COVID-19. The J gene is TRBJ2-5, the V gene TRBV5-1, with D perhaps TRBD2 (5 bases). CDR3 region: CASSLGTGFQETQYF. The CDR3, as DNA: TGCGCCAGCAGCTTGGGTACGGGGTTCCAAGAGACCCAGTACTTC.